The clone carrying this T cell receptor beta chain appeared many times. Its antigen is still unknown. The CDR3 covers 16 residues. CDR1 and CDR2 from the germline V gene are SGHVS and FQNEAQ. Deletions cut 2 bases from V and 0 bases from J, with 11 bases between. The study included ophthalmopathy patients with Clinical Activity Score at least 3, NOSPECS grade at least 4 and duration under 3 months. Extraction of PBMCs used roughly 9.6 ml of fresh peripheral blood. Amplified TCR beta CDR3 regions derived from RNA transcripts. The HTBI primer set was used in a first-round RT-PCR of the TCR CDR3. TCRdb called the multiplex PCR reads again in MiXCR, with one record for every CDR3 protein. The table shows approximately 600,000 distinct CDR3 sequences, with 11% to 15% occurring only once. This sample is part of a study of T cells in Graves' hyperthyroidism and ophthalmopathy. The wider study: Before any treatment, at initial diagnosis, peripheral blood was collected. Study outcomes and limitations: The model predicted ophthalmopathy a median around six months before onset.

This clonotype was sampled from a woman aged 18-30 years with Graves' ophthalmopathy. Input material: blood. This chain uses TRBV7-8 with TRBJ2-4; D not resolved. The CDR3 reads CASSLRRTLAKNIQYF. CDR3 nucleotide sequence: TGTGCCAGCAGCTTAAGACGTACACTAGCCAAAAACATTCAGTACTTC.